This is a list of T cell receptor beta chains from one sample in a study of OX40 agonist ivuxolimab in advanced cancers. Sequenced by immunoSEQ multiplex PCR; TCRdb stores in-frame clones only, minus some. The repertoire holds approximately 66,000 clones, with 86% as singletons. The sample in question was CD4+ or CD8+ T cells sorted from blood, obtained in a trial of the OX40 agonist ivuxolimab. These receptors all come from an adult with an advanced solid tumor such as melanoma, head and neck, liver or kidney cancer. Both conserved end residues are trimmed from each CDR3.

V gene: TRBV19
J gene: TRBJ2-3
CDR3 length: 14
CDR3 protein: ASSPGDGGRADTQY

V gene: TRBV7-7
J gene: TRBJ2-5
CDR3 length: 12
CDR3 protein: ASSLSGQQETQY

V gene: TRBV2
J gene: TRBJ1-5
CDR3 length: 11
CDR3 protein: ASTQDSNQPQH

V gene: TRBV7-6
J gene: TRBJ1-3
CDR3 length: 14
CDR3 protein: ASSFGGVGGGNTIY

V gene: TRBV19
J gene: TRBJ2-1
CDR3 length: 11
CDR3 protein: ASSIGEVGEQF

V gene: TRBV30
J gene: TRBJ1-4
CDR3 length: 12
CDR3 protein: AWSARGGSEKLF

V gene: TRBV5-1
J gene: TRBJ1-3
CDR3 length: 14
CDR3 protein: ASSSPTGASGNTIY

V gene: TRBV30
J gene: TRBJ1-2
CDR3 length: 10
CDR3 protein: AWSKDNWGYT

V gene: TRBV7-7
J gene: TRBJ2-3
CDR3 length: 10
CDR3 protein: ASSPGGDTQY

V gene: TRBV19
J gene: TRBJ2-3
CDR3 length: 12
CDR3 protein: ASRDRQGRDTQY

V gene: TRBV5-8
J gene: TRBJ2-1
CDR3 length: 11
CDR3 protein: ASSPHPYNEQF

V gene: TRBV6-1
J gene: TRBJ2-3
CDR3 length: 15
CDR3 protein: ASSARLAGGRGDTQY

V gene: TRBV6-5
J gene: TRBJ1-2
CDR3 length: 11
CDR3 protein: ASSLDRLYGYT

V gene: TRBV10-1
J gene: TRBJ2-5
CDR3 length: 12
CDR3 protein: ASSASGRRETQY

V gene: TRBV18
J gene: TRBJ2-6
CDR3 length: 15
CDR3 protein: ASSNTGPRSGANVLT

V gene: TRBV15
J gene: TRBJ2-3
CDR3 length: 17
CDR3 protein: ATSRRTGTVILSTDTQY

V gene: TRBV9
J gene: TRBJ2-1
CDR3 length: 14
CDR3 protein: ASSARAGAFYNEQF

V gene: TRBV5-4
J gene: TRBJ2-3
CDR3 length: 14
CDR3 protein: ASSLSTDPSTDTQY

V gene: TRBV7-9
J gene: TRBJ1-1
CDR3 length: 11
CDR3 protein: ASSLISGTEAF

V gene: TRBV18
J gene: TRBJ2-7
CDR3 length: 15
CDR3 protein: ASSPQPGTGVSYEQY

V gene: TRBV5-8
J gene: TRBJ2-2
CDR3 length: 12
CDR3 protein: ASSLEQVPGELF

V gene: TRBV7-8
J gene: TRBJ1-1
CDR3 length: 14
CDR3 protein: ASSFRSGQGPLAAF

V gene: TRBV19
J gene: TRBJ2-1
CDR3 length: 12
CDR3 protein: ASTPREGASEQF

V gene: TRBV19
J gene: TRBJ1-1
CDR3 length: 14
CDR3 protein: ASRTPQTGINTEAF

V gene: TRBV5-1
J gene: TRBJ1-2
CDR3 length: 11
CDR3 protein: ASSSATGDGYT

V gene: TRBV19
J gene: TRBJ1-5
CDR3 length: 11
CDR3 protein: ASSSQGKQPQH

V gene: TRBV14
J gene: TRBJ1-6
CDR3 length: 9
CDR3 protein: ASSHGSPLH

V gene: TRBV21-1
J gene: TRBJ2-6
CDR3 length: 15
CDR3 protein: ACDVGRGQDGANVLT

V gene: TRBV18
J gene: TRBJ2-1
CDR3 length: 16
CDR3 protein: ASSPGTSGGAGYNEQF

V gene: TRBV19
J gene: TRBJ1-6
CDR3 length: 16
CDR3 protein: ASSIGAPGSSYNSPLH

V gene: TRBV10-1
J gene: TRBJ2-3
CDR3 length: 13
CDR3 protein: ASSDRTTSTDTQY